A selection of T cell receptor beta chains follows, all from one sample in a study of T cell changes during pregnancy in multiple sclerosis. Assay used: immunoSEQ multiplex PCR; TCRdb lists only in-frame clones, some missing. Counted here are about 68,000 clones, about 91% occurring once; the ten biggest clones make up 1.3% to 1.5%. Material: peripheral blood, obtained in the second trimester of pregnancy. The receptors shown here come from a female donor in good health, enrolled as a control in a pregnancy study. Each CDR3 is given with its conserved first and last residue. Each record gives: clone size, D gene, J gene, V gene, CDR3 DNA, CDR3 protein. The D gene is left open where the match is weak. Expanded clones get a size class; other rows say once, few or many, or leave the size out.

NA NA TRBJ1-4 TRBV27 TGTGCCAGCAGAAGGGGTTCTGCAACTAATGAAAAACTGTTTTTT CASRRGSATNEKLFF
once TRBD1 TRBJ2-4 TRBV28 TGTGCCAGCAGTGACAGGGGACACATTCAGTACTTC CASSDRGHIQYF
NA TRBD2 TRBJ2-7 TRBV5-4 TGTGCCAGCAGCTTCGGACTAGCGGGGGGGCTTCCCGAGCAGTACTTC CASSFGLAGGLPEQYF
NA TRBD1 TRBJ1-4 TRBV5-1 TGCGCCAGCAGCTTGGCTGAGGACAGGGGATTTGGGAAACTGTTTTTT CASSLAEDRGFGKLFF
NA NA TRBJ1-1 TRBV9 TGTGCCAGCAGCGTAGCACAGGGGAACACTGAAGCTTTCTTT CASSVAQGNTEAFF
few TRBD1 TRBJ1-1 TRBV5-1 TGCGCCAGCAGCCGAGAGACAGGGGGGTATACTGAAGCTTTCTTT CASSRETGGYTEAFF
NA NA TRBJ1-1 TRBV5-1 TGCGCCAGCAGCGAACAGGCGCCCGGGAACACTGAAGCTTTCTTT CASSEQAPGNTEAFF
NA NA TRBJ1-4 TRBV25-1 TGTGCCAGCAGTGAAATAAGAGGGAAGAGAGGAGGAGAAAAACTGTTTTTT CASSEIRGKRGGEKLFF
NA NA TRBJ2-7 TRBV7-9 TGTGCCAGCAGCACGACAGTGTACGAGCAGTACTTC CASSTTVYEQYF
NA TRBD1 TRBJ1-2 TRBV5-4 TGTGCCAGCAGCCCAGGGACGGGACAGGTTATCTATGGCTACACCTTC CASSPGTGQVIYGYTF
NA NA TRBJ2-3 TRBV27 TGTGCCAGCAGTTTATTTTGGGGCGTTCAAAGCACAGATACGCAGTATTTT CASSLFWGVQSTDTQYF
NA NA TRBJ2-5 TRBV5-1 TGCGCCAGCAGCTTGGCCGAGGTAGCGTTGAGCGAGACCCAGTACTTC CASSLAEVALSETQYF
NA TRBD2 TRBJ2-1 TRBV5-4 TGTGCCAGCAGTAGCGGGAGCTCCTACAATGAGCAGTTCTTC CASSSGSSYNEQFF
once NA TRBJ1-2 TRBV6-5 TGTGCCAGCAGCCCTGCCCCGTCCAGCTATGGCTACACCTTC CASSPAPSSYGYTF
NA TRBD1 TRBJ2-6 TRBV7-8 TGTGCCAGCAGCTTAGATGGCAGGGGGCGCGCTGGGGCCAACGTCCTGACTTTC CASSLDGRGRAGANVLTF
NA NA TRBJ2-2 TRBV7-9 TGTGCCAGCAGCTTAGTCGGGAGCGGGGAGCTGTTTTTT CASSLVGSGELFF
NA TRBD2 TRBJ2-1 TRBV5-4 TGTGCCAGCAGCGGCGGGACTAGCGGTAACAATGAGCAGTTCTTC CASSGGTSGNNEQFF
NA TRBD2 TRBJ2-7 TRBV25-1 TGTGCCAGCAGTCGGGGCGGCGGGAGCTCCTACGAGCAGTACTTC CASSRGGGSSYEQYF
NA NA TRBJ1-3 TRBV27 TGTGCCAGCAGTTTCGAGGGTAGACCTGGAAACACCATATATTTT CASSFEGRPGNTIYF
once TRBD2 TRBJ2-3 TRBV30 TGTGCCTGGAGCCTGGGACTAGGGGAAGATACGCAGTATTTT CAWSLGLGEDTQYF
NA TRBD2 TRBJ2-6 TRBV18 TGTGCCAGCTCACCAAATGGGAGAGGGCTAGCGGGGATCTCTGGGGCCAACGTCCTGACTTTC CASSPNGRGLAGISGANVLTF
NA TRBD2 TRBJ2-1 TRBV28 TGTGCCAGCACACTAGCGGGATCCTACAATGAGCAGTTCTTC CASTLAGSYNEQFF
NA NA TRBJ2-5 TRBV19 TGTGCCAGTAGTAACAGAGAGACCCAGTACTTC CASSNRETQYF
NA TRBD2 TRBJ2-5 TRBV4-1 TGCGCCAGCAGCCAAGGTGCGCGGGAGGCCCGGAAGGGCCAGTACTTC CASSQGAREARKGQYF
NA NA TRBJ1-3 TRBV9 TGTGCCAGCAGCGTAGAGGAAGGGAGGGGAAACACCATATATTTT CASSVEEGRGNTIYF
NA NA TRBJ2-5 TRBV5-1 TGCGCCAGCAGCTTGGCCAGGAGGATAGGAGAGACCCAGTACTTC CASSLARRIGETQYF
NA TRBD2 TRBJ2-7 TRBV5-6 TGTGCCAGCAGCTTGGGGGGACTATCCTCCTACGAGCAGTACTTC CASSLGGLSSYEQYF
NA TRBD2 TRBJ2-1 TRBV9 TGTGCCAGCAGCGTAGCTGCGGGGGAGCGGCAGTTCTTC CASSVAAGERQFF
NA NA TRBJ2-1 TRBV5-1 TGCGCCAGCAGCTTGGACCGGGACTCCAATGAGCAGTTCTTC CASSLDRDSNEQFF
once TRBD1 TRBJ2-1 TRBV6-4 TGTGCCAGCAGCGTGAAGGGGGCGACAGATGAGCAGTTCTTC CASSVKGATDEQFF
once NA TRBJ2-2 TRBV5-6 TGTGCCAGCAGCTTGGTCTCGGCCGGGGAGCTGTTTTTT CASSLVSAGELFF
NA TRBD2 TRBJ2-5 TRBV7-2 TGTGCCAGCAGCTTAGGCGGGACTAGCGGGATGGAGACCCAGTACTTC CASSLGGTSGMETQYF
once NA TRBJ2-5 TRBV28 TGTGCCAGCAGTTTATCTGGCGGGCTTTATGGTGAGACCCAGTACTTC CASSLSGGLYGETQYF
few NA TRBJ1-1 TRBV10-2 TGCGCCAGCAGTATCCAGTTCTCGAACACTGAAGCTTTCTTT CASSIQFSNTEAFF
NA NA TRBJ2-3 TRBV19 TGTGCCAGTAGTACCCGGGACTTCACAGATACGCAGTATTTT CASSTRDFTDTQYF
NA TRBD1 TRBJ2-7 TRBV5-6 TGTGCCAGCAGCTTGGCCGGTTGGACAGGGGACGAGCAGTACTTC CASSLAGWTGDEQYF
NA TRBD2 TRBJ2-7 TRBV5-4 TGTGCCAGCAGCTGGGGGACTAGCGGGAGTAGGTACGAGCAGTACTTC CASSWGTSGSRYEQYF
once NA TRBJ2-7 TRBV6-5 TGTGCCAGCAGTTACTTTCGGGAGAGCTCCTACGAGCAGTACTTC CASSYFRESSYEQYF
NA TRBD2 TRBJ2-7 TRBV9 TGTGCCAGCAGCGTAGCCCCACCGGGACTAGCAGGCGAGCAGTACTTC CASSVAPPGLAGEQYF